The clone carrying this T cell receptor beta chain was picked up a small number of times. TCRdb's copy holds only in-frame clones and misses some; the assay was immunoSEQ multiplex PCR. This sample has hundreds of thousands of clones, with 87% found just once. This sample was included in a study of shared T cell receptors in the human thymus. In germline, CDR1 is MNHNS, CDR2 SASEGT. The CDR3 covers 14 residues. With 6 bases clipped from V and 5 bases from J, the junction kept 9 bases outside the gene matches. These data also formed part of another study, on human thymus T cells. According to that study: Thymus specimens were resections from corrective heart surgery. V and J genes seemed to be used with bias in thymic and blood repertoires.

The source material was thymocytes. The source of this sequence is a boy younger than two with a congenital heart defect. The V and J genes are TRBV6-1 and TRBJ2-5; 7 nucleotides align to TRBD2. CDR3 in DNA: TGTGCCAGCAGCCAAGGGAGGGCCGGGGAGACCCAGTACTTC. Translated: CASSQGRAGETQYF.